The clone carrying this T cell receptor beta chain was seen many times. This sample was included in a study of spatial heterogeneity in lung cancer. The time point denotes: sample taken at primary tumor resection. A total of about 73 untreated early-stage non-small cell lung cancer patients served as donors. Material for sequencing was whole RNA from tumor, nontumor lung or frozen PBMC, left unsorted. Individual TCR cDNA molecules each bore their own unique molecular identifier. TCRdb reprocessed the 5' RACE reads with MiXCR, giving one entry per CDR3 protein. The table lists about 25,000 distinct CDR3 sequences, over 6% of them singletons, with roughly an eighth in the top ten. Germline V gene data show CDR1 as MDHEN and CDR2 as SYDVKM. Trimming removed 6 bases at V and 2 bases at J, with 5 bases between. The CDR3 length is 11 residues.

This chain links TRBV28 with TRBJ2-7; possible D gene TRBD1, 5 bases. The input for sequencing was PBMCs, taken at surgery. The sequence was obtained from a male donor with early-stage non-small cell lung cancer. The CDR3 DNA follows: TGTGCCAGCAGACAGGCCTACGAGCAGTACTTC. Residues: CASRQAYEQYF.